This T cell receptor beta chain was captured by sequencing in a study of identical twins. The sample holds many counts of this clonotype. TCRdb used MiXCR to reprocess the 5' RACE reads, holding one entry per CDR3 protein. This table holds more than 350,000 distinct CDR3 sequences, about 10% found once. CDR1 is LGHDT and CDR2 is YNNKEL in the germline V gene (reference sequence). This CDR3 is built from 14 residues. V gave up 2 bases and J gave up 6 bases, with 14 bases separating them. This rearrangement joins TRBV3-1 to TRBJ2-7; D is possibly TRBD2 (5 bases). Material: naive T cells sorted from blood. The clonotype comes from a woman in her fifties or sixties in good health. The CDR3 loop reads CASSQRAGFTEQYF. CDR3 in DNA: TGTGCCAGCAGCCAAAGGGCGGGCTTTACCGAGCAGTACTTC.